This T cell receptor beta chain is drawn from a study of response to subunit inactivated influenza vaccine. This clonotype was detected many times. The antigen is not known. TCRdb ran MiXCR on the RT-PCR reads and lists one entry per CDR3 protein. This sample yields approximately 530,000 distinct CDR3 sequences, of which 10% to 15% are seen a single time; over 10% belongs to the top ten. V lost 5 bases and J 6 bases, leaving 8 bases between the germline ends. This CDR3 comprises 11 residues. The study's findings and limits: The authors suggested that every seasonal influenza vaccination recruits few new T cells.

The sequence was obtained from a man aged 50 to 59 who received an inactivated influenza vaccine. The chain joins TRBV12-3 or TRBV12-4 to TRBJ2-7; D is unresolved. This specimen consisted of PBMCs from blood, obtained 40 to 50 days after vaccination. The CDR3: CASSPSFEQYF. The DNA for the CDR3 is TGTGCCAGCAGTCCCAGTTTCGAGCAGTACTTC.